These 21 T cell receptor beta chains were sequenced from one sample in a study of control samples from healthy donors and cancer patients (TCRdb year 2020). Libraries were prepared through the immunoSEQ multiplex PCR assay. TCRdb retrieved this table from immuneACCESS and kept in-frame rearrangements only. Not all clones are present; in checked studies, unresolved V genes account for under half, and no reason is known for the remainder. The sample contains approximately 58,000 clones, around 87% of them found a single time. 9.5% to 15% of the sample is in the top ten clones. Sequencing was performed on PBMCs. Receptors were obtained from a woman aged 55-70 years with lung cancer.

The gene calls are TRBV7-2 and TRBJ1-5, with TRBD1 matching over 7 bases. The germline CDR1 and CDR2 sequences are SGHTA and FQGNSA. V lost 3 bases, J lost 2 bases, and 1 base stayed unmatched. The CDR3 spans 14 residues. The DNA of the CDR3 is TGTGCCAGCAGCTTCGGGACAGGCAATCAGCCCCAGCATTTT. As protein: CASSFGTGNQPQHF.

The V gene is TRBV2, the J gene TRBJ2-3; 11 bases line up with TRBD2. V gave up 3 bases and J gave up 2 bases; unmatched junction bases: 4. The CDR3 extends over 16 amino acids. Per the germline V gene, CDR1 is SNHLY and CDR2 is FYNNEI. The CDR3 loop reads CASSDIAGGNTDTQYF. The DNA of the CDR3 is TGTGCCAGCAGTGATATAGCGGGAGGGAACACAGATACGCAGTATTTT.

The chain's CDR3 is CASSPGLAGQGETQYF. CDR3 in DNA: TGTGCCAGCTCACCCGGACTAGCGGGGCAGGGAGAGACCCAGTACTTC. The chain has TRBV18 and TRBJ2-5; 12 bases map to TRBD2. The CDR3 totals 16 residues. The ends lost 3 bases at V and 4 bases at J; junction bases unmatched: 6. The V gene's germline CDR1 is KGHSH and CDR2 LQKENI.

The CDR3 loop reads CASSLRMNTEAFF. The CDR3 DNA is TGTGCCAGCAGCTTAAGGATGAACACTGAAGCTTTCTTT. V and J are TRBV7-3 and TRBJ1-1; D is unclear. Germline CDR1 SGHTA, CDR2 FQGTGA. This CDR3 spans 13 amino acids. Trimming removed 1 base from V and 0 bases from J, with 3 bases in between.

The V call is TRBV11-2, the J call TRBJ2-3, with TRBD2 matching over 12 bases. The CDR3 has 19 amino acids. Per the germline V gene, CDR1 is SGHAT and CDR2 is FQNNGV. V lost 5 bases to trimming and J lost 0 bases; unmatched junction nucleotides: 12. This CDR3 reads CASSLSAASGRASTDTQYF. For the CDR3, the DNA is TGTGCCAGCAGCCTCTCGGCGGCTAGCGGGAGGGCGAGCACAGATACGCAGTATTTT. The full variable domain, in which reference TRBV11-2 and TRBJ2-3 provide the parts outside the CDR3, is EAGVAQSPRYKIIEKRQSVAFWCNPISGHATLYWYQQILGQGPKLLIQFQNNGVVDDSQLPKDRFSAERLKGVDSTLKIQPAKLEDSAVYLCASSLSAASGRASTDTQYFGPGTRLTVL.

The CDR3 region has the DNA TGTGCCAGCAGCCAAGTGGTGGGTTCGGTCAACATTTCACCCCTCCACTTT. It is translated as CASSQVVGSVNISPLHF. The V call is TRBV3-1 (or the pseudogene TRBV3-2), the J call TRBJ1-6; no definite D call. The germline V gene has CDR1 LGHDT and CDR2 YNNKEL (reference sequence). V dropped 1 base and J dropped 9 bases, with 19 bases sitting between them. There are 17 residues in the CDR3.

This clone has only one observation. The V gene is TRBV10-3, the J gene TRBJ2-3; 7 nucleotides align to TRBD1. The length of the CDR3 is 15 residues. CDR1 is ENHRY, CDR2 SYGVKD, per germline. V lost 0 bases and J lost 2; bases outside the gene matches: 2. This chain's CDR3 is CAISESGTDTDTQYF. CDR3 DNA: TGTGCCATCAGTGAGTCGGGGACAGACACAGATACGCAGTATTTT.

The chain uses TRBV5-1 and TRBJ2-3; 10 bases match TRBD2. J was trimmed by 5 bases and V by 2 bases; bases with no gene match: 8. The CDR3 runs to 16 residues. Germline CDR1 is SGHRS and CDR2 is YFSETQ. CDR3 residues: CASSLISGGAVDTQYF. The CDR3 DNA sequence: TGCGCCAGCAGCTTAATCAGCGGGGGGGCAGTAGATACGCAGTATTTT. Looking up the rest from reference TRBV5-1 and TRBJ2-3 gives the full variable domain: KAGVTQTPRYLIKTRGQQVTLSCSPISGHRSVSWYQQTPGQGLQFLFEYFSETQRNKGNFPGRFSGRQFSNSRSEMNVSTLELGDSALYLCASSLISGGAVDTQYFGPGTRLTVL.

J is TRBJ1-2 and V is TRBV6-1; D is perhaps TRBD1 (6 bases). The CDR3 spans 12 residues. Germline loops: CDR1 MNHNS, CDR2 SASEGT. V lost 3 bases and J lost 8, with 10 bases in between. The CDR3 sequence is CASSEGAWGYTF. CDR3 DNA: TGTGCCAGCAGTGAGGGGGCATGGGGCTACACCTTC.

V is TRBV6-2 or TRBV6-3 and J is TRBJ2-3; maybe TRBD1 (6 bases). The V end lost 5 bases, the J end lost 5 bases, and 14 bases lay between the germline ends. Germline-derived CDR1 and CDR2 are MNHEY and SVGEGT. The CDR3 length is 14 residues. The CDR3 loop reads CASSLGTPVDTQYF. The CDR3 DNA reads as TGTGCCAGCAGTCTCGGGACACCGGTAGATACGCAGTATTTT.

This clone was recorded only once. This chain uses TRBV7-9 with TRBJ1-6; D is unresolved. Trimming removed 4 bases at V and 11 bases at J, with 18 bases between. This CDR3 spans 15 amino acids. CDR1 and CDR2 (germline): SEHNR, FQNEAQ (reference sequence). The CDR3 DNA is TGTGCCAGCAGCTCATCCGGATCCGGGCCGCCACCCCTCCACTTT. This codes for CASSSSGSGPPPLHF.

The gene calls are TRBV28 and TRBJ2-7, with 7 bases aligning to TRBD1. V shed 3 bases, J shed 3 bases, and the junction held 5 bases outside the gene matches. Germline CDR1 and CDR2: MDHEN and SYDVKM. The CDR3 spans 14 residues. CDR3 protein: CASSFSWTGYEQYF. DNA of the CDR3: TGTGCCAGCAGTTTTTCCTGGACAGGCTACGAGCAGTACTTC.

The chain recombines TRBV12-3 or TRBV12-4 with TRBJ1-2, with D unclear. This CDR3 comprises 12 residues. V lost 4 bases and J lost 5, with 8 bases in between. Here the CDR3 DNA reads TGTGCCAGCAGTTCATCCCTATATGGCTACACCTTC. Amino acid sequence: CASSSSLYGYTF.

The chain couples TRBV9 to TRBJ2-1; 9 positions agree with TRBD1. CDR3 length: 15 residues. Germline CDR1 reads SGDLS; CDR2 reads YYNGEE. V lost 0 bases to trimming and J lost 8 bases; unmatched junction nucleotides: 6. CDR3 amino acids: CASSVATGGKDEQFF. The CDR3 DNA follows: TGTGCCAGCAGCGTAGCGACAGGGGGTAAGGATGAGCAGTTCTTC.

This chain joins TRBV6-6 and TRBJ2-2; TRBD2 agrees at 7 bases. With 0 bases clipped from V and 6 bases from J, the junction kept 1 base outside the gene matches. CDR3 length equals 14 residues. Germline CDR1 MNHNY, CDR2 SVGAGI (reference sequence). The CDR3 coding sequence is TGTGCCAGCAGTTACTCGGGGGGGGCCGGGGAGCTGTTTTTT. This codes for CASSYSGGAGELFF.

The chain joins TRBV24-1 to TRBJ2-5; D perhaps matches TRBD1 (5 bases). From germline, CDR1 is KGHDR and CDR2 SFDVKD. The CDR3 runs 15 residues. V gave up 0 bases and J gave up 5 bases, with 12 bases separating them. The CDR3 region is CATSDLQLQGETQYF. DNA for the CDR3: TGTGCCACCAGTGATTTGCAACTCCAGGGTGAGACCCAGTACTTC.

The CDR3 sequence is CASSYLGNYGYTF. The CDR3 bases are TGTGCCAGCAGTTATTTGGGGAACTATGGCTACACCTTC. The chain uses TRBV6-6 and TRBJ1-2; D call uncertain. CDR3 length equals 13 residues. Looked up from germline, CDR1 is MNHNY and CDR2 is SVGAGI (reference sequence). The V gene lost 3 bases and the J gene lost 2 bases, with 7 bases spanning the gap.

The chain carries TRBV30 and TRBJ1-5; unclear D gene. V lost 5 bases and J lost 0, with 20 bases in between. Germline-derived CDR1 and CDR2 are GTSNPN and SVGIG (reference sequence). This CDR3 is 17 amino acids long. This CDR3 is CAWDGRGSVYSNQPQHF. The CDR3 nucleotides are TGTGCCTGGGATGGTCGCGGGAGTGTCTATAGCAATCAGCCCCAGCATTTT. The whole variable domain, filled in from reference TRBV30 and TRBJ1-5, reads SQTIHQWPATLVQPVGSPLSLECTVEGTSNPNLYWYRQAAGRGLQLLFYSVGIGQISSEVPQNLSASRPQDRQFILSSKKLLLSDSGFYLCAWDGRGSVYSNQPQHFGDGTRLSIL.

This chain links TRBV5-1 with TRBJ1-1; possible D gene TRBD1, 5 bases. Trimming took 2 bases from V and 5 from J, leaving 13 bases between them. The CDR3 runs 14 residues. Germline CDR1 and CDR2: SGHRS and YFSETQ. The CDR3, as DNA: TGCGCCAGCAGCTTCGGTCAGGGTGGAACTGAAGCTTTCTTT. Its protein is CASSFGQGGTEAFF.

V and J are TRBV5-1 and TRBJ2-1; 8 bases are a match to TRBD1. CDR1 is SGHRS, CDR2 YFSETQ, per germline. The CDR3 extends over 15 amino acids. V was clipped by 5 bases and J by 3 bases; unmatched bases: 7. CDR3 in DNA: TGCGCCAGCAGGGACGCCAGGGGGCTCTACAATGAGCAGTTCTTC. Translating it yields CASRDARGLYNEQFF.

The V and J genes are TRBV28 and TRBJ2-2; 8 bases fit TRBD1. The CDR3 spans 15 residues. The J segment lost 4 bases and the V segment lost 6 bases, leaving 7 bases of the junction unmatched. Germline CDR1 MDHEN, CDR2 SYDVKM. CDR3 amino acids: CASSSGQGGTGELFF. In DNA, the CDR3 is TGTGCCAGCAGCTCCGGACAGGGAGGCACCGGGGAGCTGTTTTTT.